Detailed here is one T cell receptor beta chain. What it binds is unknown. At one of its ends the junction is not consistent with the germline gene, which may arise from a read error. The template was RNA from unsorted bulk tissue. Germline lookup yields CDR1 SGHNT and CDR2 YENEEA. CDR3 length: 11 residues. The sample originates from a study of tumor and adjacent non-tumor tissue in lung cancer. Overall study results and limits: TCR diversity was significantly greater in tumor than normal lung tissue.

The library came from three nested PCR rounds adapted from ARM-PCR protocols. Each CDR3 protein is one row after TCRdb ran MiXCR on the multiplex PCR reads. The table shows tens of thousands of distinct CDR3 sequences, with 60% occurring only once. This clonotype was obtained from a man in his forties or fifties with non-small cell lung cancer. The chain recombines TRBV11-3 with TRBJ1-1; D gene ambiguous. The sample taken for sequencing was lung tumor tissue. DNA of the CDR3: TGCCAGCAGTCCCCTAAGACTGAAGCTTTCTTT. It translates to CQQSPKTEAFF.